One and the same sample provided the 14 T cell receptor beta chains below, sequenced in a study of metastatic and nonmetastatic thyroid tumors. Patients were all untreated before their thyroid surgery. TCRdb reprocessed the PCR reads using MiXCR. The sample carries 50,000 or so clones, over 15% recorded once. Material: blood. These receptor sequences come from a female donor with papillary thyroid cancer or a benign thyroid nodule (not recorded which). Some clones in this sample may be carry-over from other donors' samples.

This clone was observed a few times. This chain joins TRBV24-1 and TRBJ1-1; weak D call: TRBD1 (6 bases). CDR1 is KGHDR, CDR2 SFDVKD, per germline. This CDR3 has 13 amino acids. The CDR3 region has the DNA TGTGCAACCCCGAGGGGGGTTAGCAATGAAGCTTTCTTT. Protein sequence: CATPRGVSNEAFF.

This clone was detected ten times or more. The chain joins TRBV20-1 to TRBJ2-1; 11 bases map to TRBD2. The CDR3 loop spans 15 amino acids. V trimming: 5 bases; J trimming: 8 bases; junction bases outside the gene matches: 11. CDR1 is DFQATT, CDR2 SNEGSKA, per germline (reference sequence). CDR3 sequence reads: CSAEELAGDLHEQFF. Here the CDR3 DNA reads TGCAGTGCTGAAGAACTAGCGGGAGATCTCCATGAGCAGTTCTTC.

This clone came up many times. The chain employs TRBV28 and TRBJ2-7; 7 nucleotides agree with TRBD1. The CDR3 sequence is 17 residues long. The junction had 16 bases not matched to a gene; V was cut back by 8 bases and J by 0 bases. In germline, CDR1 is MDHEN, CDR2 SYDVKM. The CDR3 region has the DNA TGTGCCAGCTGTAACCTAAGGACAGGCCAGAGCTCCTACGAGCAGTACTTC. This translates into CASCNLRTGQSSYEQYF.

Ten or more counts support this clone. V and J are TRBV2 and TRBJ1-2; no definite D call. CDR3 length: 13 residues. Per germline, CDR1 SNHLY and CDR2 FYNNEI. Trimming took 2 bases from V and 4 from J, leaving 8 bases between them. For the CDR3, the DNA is TGTGCCAGCAGTGAAAGGCTAATCTATGGCTACACCTTC. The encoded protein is CASSERLIYGYTF.

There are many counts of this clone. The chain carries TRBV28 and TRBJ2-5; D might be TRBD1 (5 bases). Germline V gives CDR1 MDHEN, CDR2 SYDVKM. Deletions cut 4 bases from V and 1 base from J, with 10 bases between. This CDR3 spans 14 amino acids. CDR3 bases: TGTGCCAGCAGTTCCCAGGGAACCCAAGAGACCCAGTACTTC. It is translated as CASSSQGTQETQYF.

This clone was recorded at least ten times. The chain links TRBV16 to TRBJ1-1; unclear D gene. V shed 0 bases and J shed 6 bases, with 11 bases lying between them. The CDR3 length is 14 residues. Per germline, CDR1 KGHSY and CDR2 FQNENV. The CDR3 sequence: CASSQSWDWAEAFF. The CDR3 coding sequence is TGTGCCAGCAGCCAATCGTGGGATTGGGCTGAAGCTTTCTTT.

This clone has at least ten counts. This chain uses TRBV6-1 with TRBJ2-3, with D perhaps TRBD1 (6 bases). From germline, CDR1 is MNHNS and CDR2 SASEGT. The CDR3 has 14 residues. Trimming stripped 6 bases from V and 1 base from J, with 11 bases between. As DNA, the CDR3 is TGTGCCAGCAGAAGCAGGGGCCGCACAGATACGCAGTATTTT. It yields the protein CASRSRGRTDTQYF.

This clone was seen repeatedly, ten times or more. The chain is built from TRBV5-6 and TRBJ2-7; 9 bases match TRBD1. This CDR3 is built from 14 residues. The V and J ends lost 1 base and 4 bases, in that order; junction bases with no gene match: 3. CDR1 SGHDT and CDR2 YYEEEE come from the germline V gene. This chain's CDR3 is CASSLLQGAYEQYF. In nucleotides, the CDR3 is TGTGCCAGCAGCTTGTTACAGGGGGCTTACGAGCAGTACTTC.

CDR3 nucleotides: TGTGCCATCAGTGATCAAGGCGGGAGGGGAGATTGGCAGTATTTT. Protein: CAISDQGGRGDWQYF. The rearrangement joins TRBV10-3 to TRBJ2-3, with 9 bases identical to TRBD2. V was pared by 3 bases and J by 11 bases, with 12 bases of the junction left unmatched. Germline values: CDR1 ENHRY, CDR2 SYGVKD. The CDR3 runs 15 residues.

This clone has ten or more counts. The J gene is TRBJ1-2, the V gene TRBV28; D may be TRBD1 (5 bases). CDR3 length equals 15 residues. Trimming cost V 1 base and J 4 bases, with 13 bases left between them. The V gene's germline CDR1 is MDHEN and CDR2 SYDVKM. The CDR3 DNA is TGTGCCAGCAGTTTATCTGGGGGACTTTCCTATGGCTACACCTTC. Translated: CASSLSGGLSYGYTF.

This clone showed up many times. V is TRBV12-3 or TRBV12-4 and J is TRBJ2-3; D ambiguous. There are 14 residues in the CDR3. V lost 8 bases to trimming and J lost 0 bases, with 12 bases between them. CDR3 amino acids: CASAWKASTDTQYF. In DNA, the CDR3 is TGTGCCAGCGCCTGGAAGGCTAGCACAGATACGCAGTATTTT.

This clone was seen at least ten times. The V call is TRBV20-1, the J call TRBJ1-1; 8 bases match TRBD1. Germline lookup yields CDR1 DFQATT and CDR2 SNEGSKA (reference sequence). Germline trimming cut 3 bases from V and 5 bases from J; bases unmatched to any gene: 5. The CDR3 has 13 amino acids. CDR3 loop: CSASDRGGTEAFF. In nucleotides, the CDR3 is TGCAGTGCTAGCGACAGGGGTGGAACTGAAGCTTTCTTT.

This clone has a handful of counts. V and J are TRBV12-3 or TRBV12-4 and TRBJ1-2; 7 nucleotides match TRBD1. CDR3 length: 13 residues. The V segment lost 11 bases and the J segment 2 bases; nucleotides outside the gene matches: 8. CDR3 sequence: CAGTMTGNYGYTF. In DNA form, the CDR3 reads TGTGCCGGCACTATGACAGGGAACTATGGCTACACCTTC.

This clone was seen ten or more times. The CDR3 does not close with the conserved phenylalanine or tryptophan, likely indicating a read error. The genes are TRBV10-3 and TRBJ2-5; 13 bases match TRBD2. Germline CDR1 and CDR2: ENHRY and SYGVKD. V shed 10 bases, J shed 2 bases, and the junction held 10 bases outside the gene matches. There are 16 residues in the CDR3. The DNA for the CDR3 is TGTGCCACTAAGATCGGACTAGCGGGAGATCAAGAGACCCAGTACCTC. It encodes CATKIGLAGDQETQYL.